These 16 T cell receptor beta chains were sequenced from one sample in a study of vaccination and CD4 T cells after COVID-19. CD4+ T cells that had been cultured provided DNA sequenced with the Oncomine TCR Beta short-read assay. TCRdb used MiXCR to reprocess the PCR reads, holding one entry per CDR3 protein. Of some 6,500 distinct CDR3 sequences in the sample, approximately 31% were seen once. No antigen is known for these receptors. Regarding treatment: 10-day PBMC culture with coronavirus spike peptide pools or control peptides (ViraFEST assay). Collection of the unexposed donor's CD4+ T cells took place before the COVID-19 pandemic (2011-2018). Input material: CD4+ T cells from blood, cultured in vitro. The receptors shown here come from a human donor in good health.

The chain carries TRBV15 and TRBJ2-7; D call uncertain. Trimming shortened V by 1 base and J by 2 bases, and 15 bases separated the two germline ends. The length of the CDR3 is 16 residues. Germline V gene sequence: CDR1 LNHNV, CDR2 YYDKDF (reference sequence). Written as DNA, the CDR3 is TGTGCCACCAGCAGAGGATCAGGTTTTTCTCCCTACGAGCAGTACTTC. As protein: CATSRGSGFSPYEQYF.

This sequence joins TRBV29-1 and TRBJ1-1, with 7 bases aligning to TRBD1. This CDR3 region has 13 residues. After removal of 7 bases from V and 0 bases from J, the junction contained 5 bases not matched to a gene. Germline lookup yields CDR1 SQVTM and CDR2 ANQGSEA. The CDR3 coding sequence is TGCAGCGCTTCGACAGGGATGAACACTGAAGCTTTCTTT. Translated, it gives CSASTGMNTEAFF.

In its sample, this clonotype was seen a few times. V gene TRBV4-1 combines with J gene TRBJ1-5; D is uncertain. This CDR3 region has 15 residues. V shed 0 bases and J shed 1 base, with 7 bases lying between them. Germline assignment: CDR1 MGHRA and CDR2 YSYEKL. DNA for the CDR3: TGCGCCAGCAGCCAAGAATGGAACAGCAATCAGCCCCAGCATTTT. Encoded protein: CASSQEWNSNQPQHF.

The CDR3 loop is CSARGRSGNSGYTF. The DNA of the CDR3 is TGCAGTGCTAGAGGTCGGTCGGGGAACAGTGGCTACACCTTC. The chain uses TRBV20-1 and TRBJ1-2; D is unresolved. Trimming left V 1 base short and J 7 bases short, with 16 bases between. The CDR3 loop spans 14 amino acids. Germline V gene data show CDR1 as DFQATT and CDR2 as SNEGSKA (reference sequence).

This clonotype appeared a few times. CDR3 DNA sequence: TGTGCCAGCAGTTATTCCGGGACCCCATACGGGGGCGAGCAGTACTTC. It is translated as CASSYSGTPYGGEQYF. The rearrangement joins TRBV27 to TRBJ2-7; weak D call: TRBD2 (6 bases). V was cut by 4 bases and J by 6 bases, with 22 bases left in between. Per the germline V gene, CDR1 is MNHEY and CDR2 is SMNVEV (reference sequence). This CDR3 has 16 residues.

This clonotype is large. The chain carries TRBV20-1 and TRBJ2-2, with D maybe TRBD1 (5 bases). V dropped 3 bases and J dropped 0 bases, with 11 bases sitting between them. The CDR3 sequence is 15 residues long. Germline CDR1 reads DFQATT; CDR2 reads SNEGSKA (reference sequence). CDR3 loop: CSASRSGTNTGELFF. DNA for the CDR3: TGCAGTGCTAGTCGATCAGGGACGAACACCGGGGAGCTGTTTTTT.

In this sample, this clonotype turned up a few times. The rearrangement joins TRBV9 to TRBJ2-3; 9 bases are a match to TRBD2. J was trimmed by 2 bases and V by 0 bases; bases with no gene match: 4. The germline V gene has CDR1 SGDLS and CDR2 YYNGEE. The CDR3 is 16 amino acids. The CDR3 DNA is TGTGCCAGCAGCGTAGAGCGGGGGGCTTACACAGATACGCAGTATTTT. It yields the protein CASSVERGAYTDTQYF.

The chain recombines TRBV19 with TRBJ1-1; D perhaps matches TRBD1 (5 bases). V was pared by 5 bases and J by 1 base, with 11 bases between. The CDR3 has 14 residues. From germline, CDR1 is LNHDA and CDR2 SQIVND (reference sequence). The CDR3 DNA reads TGTGCCAGTAGTCCCCCGGACAAGAACACTGAAGCTTTCTTT. It encodes CASSPPDKNTEAFF. Full variable domain (outside the CDR3, taken from reference TRBV19 and TRBJ1-1): DGGITQSPKYLFRKEGQNVTLSCEQNLNHDAMYWYRQDPGQGLRLIYYSQIVNDFQKGDIAEGYSVSREKKESFPLTVTSAQKNPTAFYLCASSPPDKNTEAFFGQGTRLTVV.

The V call is TRBV2, the J call TRBJ2-7, with D perhaps TRBD1 (6 bases). Germline-derived CDR1 and CDR2 are SNHLY and FYNNEI. The CDR3 has 13 amino acids. Trimming cost V 6 bases and J 7 bases, with 16 bases left between them. CDR3 protein: CASRDGTLGEQYF. DNA for the CDR3: TGTGCCAGCAGGGACGGGACACTTGGGGAGCAGTACTTC.

This chain connects TRBV7-3 to TRBJ2-1; 7 nucleotides align to TRBD1. The CDR3 loop spans 15 amino acids. V was clipped by 5 bases and J by 0 bases; unmatched bases: 4. CDR1 and CDR2 from the germline V gene are SGHTA and FQGTGA. The CDR3 coding sequence is TGTGCCAGCAGCCCTCAGGGGGTCTCCTACAATGAGCAGTTCTTC. This translates into CASSPQGVSYNEQFF. The whole variable domain, remainder taken from reference TRBV7-3 and TRBJ2-1, is GAGVSQTPSNKVTEKGKYVELRCDPISGHTALYWYRQSLGQGPEFLIYFQGTGAADDSGLPNDRFFAVRPEGSVSTLKIQRTERGDSAVYLCASSPQGVSYNEQFFGPGTRLTVL.

A few counts support this clonotype. The chain couples TRBV7-9 to TRBJ1-2; 8 bases line up with TRBD1. This CDR3 region has 15 residues. The V gene end was trimmed by 2 bases and the J gene end by 6 bases; junction bases not matched to a gene: 8. CDR1 and CDR2 (germline): SEHNR, FQNEAQ (reference sequence). CDR3 DNA sequence: TGTGCCAGCAGCTTAATGGGACAGGACATCGATGGCTACACCTTC. This gives the protein CASSLMGQDIDGYTF.

This clonotype was seen a few times. This chain links TRBV6-5 with TRBJ2-2; 11 nucleotides line up with TRBD2. The V gene end was trimmed by 2 bases and the J gene end by 0 bases; junction bases not matched to a gene: 8. Per the germline V gene, CDR1 is MNHEY and CDR2 is SVGAGI. The CDR3 has 19 amino acids. The CDR3 reads CASSYHVLAGVPNTGELFF. The CDR3 DNA follows: TGTGCCAGCAGTTACCACGTACTAGCGGGGGTCCCGAACACCGGGGAGCTGTTTTTT.

This chain uses TRBV20-1 with TRBJ2-5; TRBD2 matches at 9 bases. CDR3 length: 15 amino acids. Germline V gives CDR1 DFQATT, CDR2 SNEGSKA (reference sequence). With 7 bases clipped from V and 7 bases from J, the junction kept 16 bases outside the gene matches. In DNA, the CDR3 is TGCAGTGGTTTAGGGCGGGGGGGCCAGTTGGGGACCCAGTACTTC. Translation: CSGLGRGGQLGTQYF.

The chain employs TRBV7-3 and TRBJ1-1; D is perhaps TRBD1 (5 bases). Trimming took 2 bases from V and 4 from J, leaving 8 bases between them. CDR3 length: 13 residues. The V gene's germline CDR1 is SGHTA and CDR2 FQGTGA. CDR3 region: CASSLGGITEAFF. DNA of the CDR3: TGTGCCAGCAGCTTAGGGGGAATCACTGAAGCTTTCTTT.

This clonotype was counted only a few times. V usage is TRBV28 and J usage is TRBJ1-2; 7 nucleotides match TRBD1. The germline CDR1 and CDR2 sequences are MDHEN and SYDVKM. CDR3 length equals 15 residues. V was clipped by 2 bases and J by 4 bases; unmatched bases: 7. The CDR3 region has the DNA TGTGCCAGCAGTTTACCATACAGGGGCAGCTATGGCTACACCTTC. Amino acids: CASSLPYRGSYGYTF.

This clonotype was seen more than once but under ten times. The chain has TRBV23-1 and TRBJ1-2; 8 nucleotides agree with TRBD1. TRBV23-1 is recorded as an ORF, its role being uncertain. V was pared by 2 bases and J by 1 base, with 3 bases of the junction left unmatched. This CDR3 contains 15 residues. CDR3 nucleotide sequence: TGCGCCAGCAGTCAAAGGGACAGGAGTAACTATGGCTACACCTTC. The encoded protein is CASSQRDRSNYGYTF.